The 14 T cell receptor beta chains given below trace back to one sample, sequenced in a study of blood T cell repertoires in COVID-19. Using immunoSEQ multiplex PCR, the repertoire was profiled, and TCRdb retains in-frame clones only, with some absent. The sample comprises tens of thousands of clones, approximately 80% of which are singletons, and approximately 9.1% rests with the top ten. Sequenced material: peripheral blood. The receptors derive from a human donor in a cohort sampled during active COVID-19.

This chain uses TRBV7-9 with TRBJ2-1; 9 nucleotides line up with TRBD2. The length of the CDR3 is 15 residues. V lost 0 bases, J lost 15 bases, and 12 bases stayed unmatched. Per germline, CDR1 SEHNR and CDR2 FQNEAQ (reference sequence). The CDR3 nucleotides read TGTGCCAGCAGCTTAGCCTCTAGGCGGGAGGGCCCTCCGTTCTTC. It translates to CASSLASRREGPPFF.

The chain combines TRBV10-3 with TRBJ1-2, with TRBD1 identical over 9 bases. Germline V gives CDR1 ENHRY, CDR2 SYGVKD. The CDR3 is 14 amino acids. V was pared by 5 bases and J by 2 bases, with 3 bases of the junction left unmatched. CDR3 amino acids: CAISPGTGNYGYTF. As DNA, the CDR3 is TGTGCCATCAGTCCCGGGACAGGGAACTATGGCTACACCTTC.

This chain links TRBV25-1 with TRBJ2-2, with TRBD2 matching over 13 bases. This CDR3 spans 14 amino acids. With 8 bases clipped from V and 4 bases from J, the junction kept 1 base outside the gene matches. Germline loops: CDR1 MGHDK, CDR2 SYGVNS. This CDR3 is CASRTSGSTGELFF. The DNA of the CDR3 is TGTGCCAGCCGGACTAGCGGGAGCACCGGGGAGCTGTTTTTT.

CDR3 amino acids: CARPNRQGSNEQFF. In DNA, the CDR3 is TGTGCCAGGCCCAATCGACAGGGCAGCAATGAGCAGTTCTTC. V and J are TRBV25-1 and TRBJ2-1; 7 positions agree with TRBD1. CDR1 MGHDK and CDR2 SYGVNS come from the germline V gene. The length of the CDR3 is 14 residues. J was trimmed by 6 bases and V by 9 bases; bases with no gene match: 11.

This rearrangement joins TRBV29-1 to TRBJ1-2; 7 bases match TRBD1. V gave up 5 bases and J gave up 7 bases; unmatched junction bases: 7. The CDR3 extends over 12 amino acids. The germline V gene has CDR1 SQVTM and CDR2 ANQGSEA. CDR3 sequence (DNA): TGCAGCGTTTCCCAGGGGGGAACTGGCTACACCTTC. Residues: CSVSQGGTGYTF.

The gene calls are TRBV7-3 and TRBJ1-1; D is perhaps TRBD1 (6 bases). V was cut by 5 bases and J by 2 bases, with 12 bases left in between. Looked up from germline, CDR1 is SGHTA and CDR2 is FQGTGA. CDR3 length: 14 residues. The chain's CDR3 is CASSPSGHNTEAFF. The CDR3 DNA sequence: TGTGCCAGCAGCCCATCGGGACATAACACTGAAGCTTTCTTT.

V usage is TRBV28 and J usage is TRBJ2-1; the D gene is possibly TRBD1 (8 bases). This CDR3 region has 13 residues. Germline CDR1 and CDR2: MDHEN and SYDVKM. V lost 6 bases and J 9 bases, leaving 15 bases between the germline ends. The CDR3 loop reads CASRITGGGEQFF. The CDR3 coding sequence is TGTGCCAGCAGGATCACAGGGGGGGGTGAGCAGTTCTTC. The variable domain in full, completed from reference TRBV28 and TRBJ2-1, reads DVKVTQSSRYLVKRTGEKVFLECVQDMDHENMFWYRQDPGLGLRLIYFSYDVKMKEKGDIPEGYSVSREKKERFSLILESASTNQTSMYLCASRITGGGEQFFGPGTRLTVL.

This clone occurred once. The chain has TRBV5-1 and TRBJ2-3; D is ambiguous. V dropped 0 bases and J dropped 1 base, with 6 bases sitting between them. Germline V gives CDR1 SGHRS, CDR2 YFSETQ. The CDR3 is 14 residues long. CDR3 nucleotides: TGCGCCAGCAGCTTGGGTCCGGGCACAGATACGCAGTATTTT. Protein sequence: CASSLGPGTDTQYF.

J is TRBJ1-1 and V is TRBV30; 7 nucleotides match TRBD1. Germline loops: CDR1 GTSNPN, CDR2 SVGIG (reference sequence). The V segment lost 3 bases and the J segment 1 base; nucleotides outside the gene matches: 5. CDR3 length: 14 residues. As DNA, the CDR3 is TGTGCCTGGAGGACAGGGAAGGGGAACACTGAAGCTTTCTTT. It is translated as CAWRTGKGNTEAFF.

Only a few counts were recorded for this clone. The chain couples TRBV6-6 to TRBJ2-2; TRBD2 matches at 9 bases. Losses at the gene ends were 7 bases for V and 6 bases for J; bases not matched to a gene: 12. The CDR3 is 16 residues long. From germline, CDR1 is MNHNY and CDR2 SVGAGI (reference sequence). CDR3 nucleotide sequence: TGTGCCAGCAACTACGGGGCGGGAGGGGTCGCCGGGGAGCTGTTTTTT. It is translated as CASNYGAGGVAGELFF.

The gene calls are TRBV28 and TRBJ1-6, with TRBD1 matching 9 bases. V dropped 2 bases and J dropped 6; count of bases not matched to a gene: 5. Germline assignment: CDR1 MDHEN and CDR2 SYDVKM. The CDR3 is made up of 16 amino acids. Here the CDR3 reads CASSLLRGQGNSPLHF. The CDR3 nucleotides read TGTGCCAGCAGTTTACTCCGGGGACAGGGTAATTCACCCCTCCACTTT. Supplemented by reference TRBV28 and TRBJ1-6, the full variable domain reads DVKVTQSSRYLVKRTGEKVFLECVQDMDHENMFWYRQDPGLGLRLIYFSYDVKMKEKGDIPEGYSVSREKKERFSLILESASTNQTSMYLCASSLLRGQGNSPLHFGNGTRLTVT.

The chain links TRBV19 to TRBJ1-6; 9 bases are shared with TRBD1. This CDR3 is 13 amino acids long. V lost 6 bases, J lost 8 bases, and 2 bases stayed unmatched. CDR1 is LNHDA, CDR2 SQIVND, per germline (reference sequence). CDR3: CASRGQGYSPLHF. CDR3 bases: TGTGCCAGTAGGGGACAGGGTTATTCACCCCTCCACTTT.

This rearrangement joins TRBV28 to TRBJ1-1, with 10 bases that match TRBD1. CDR1 and CDR2 from the germline V gene are MDHEN and SYDVKM. CDR3 length equals 16 residues. With 7 bases clipped from V and 1 base from J, the junction kept 9 bases outside the gene matches. CDR3 in DNA: TGTGCCAGCACCCATCCGACAGGGGGCCGGAACACTGAAGCTTTCTTT. Translated, it gives CASTHPTGGRNTEAFF.

This chain uses TRBV11-3 with TRBJ2-5, with TRBD1 identical over 7 bases. The CDR3 is made up of 15 amino acids. The V gene's germline CDR1 is SGHNT and CDR2 YENEEA. V was pared by 7 bases and J by 4 bases, with 12 bases of the junction left unmatched. The CDR3 region has the DNA TGTGCCAGCATCCGGGACAGAAAGTTTTCAGAGACCCAGTACTTC. Its protein is CASIRDRKFSETQYF.